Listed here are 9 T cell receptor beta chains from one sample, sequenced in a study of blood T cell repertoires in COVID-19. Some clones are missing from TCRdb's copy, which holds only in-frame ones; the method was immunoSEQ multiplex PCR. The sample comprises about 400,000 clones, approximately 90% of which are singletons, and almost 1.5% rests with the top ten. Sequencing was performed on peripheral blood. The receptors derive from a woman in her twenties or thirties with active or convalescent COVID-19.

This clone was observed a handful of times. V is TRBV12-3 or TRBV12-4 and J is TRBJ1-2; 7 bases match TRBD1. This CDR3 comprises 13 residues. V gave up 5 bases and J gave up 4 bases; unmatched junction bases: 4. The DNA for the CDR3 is TGTGCCAGCAGTGCACAGGGGAGCTATGGCTACACCTTC. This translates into CASSAQGSYGYTF.

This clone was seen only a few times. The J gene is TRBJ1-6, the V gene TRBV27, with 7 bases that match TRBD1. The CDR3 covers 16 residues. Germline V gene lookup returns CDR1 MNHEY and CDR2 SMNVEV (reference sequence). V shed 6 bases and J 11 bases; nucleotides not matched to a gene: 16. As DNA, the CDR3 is TGTGCCAGCAGCTCCACTAGAGACAGGGTATCTCCACCCCTCCACTTT. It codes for CASSSTRDRVSPPLHF.

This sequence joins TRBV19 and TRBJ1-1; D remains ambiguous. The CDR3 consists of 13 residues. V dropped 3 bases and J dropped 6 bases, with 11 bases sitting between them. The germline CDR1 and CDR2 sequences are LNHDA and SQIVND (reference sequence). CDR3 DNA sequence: TGTGCCAGTAGTATCGGGCGGGGTGCTGAAGCTTTCTTT. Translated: CASSIGRGAEAFF.

The CDR3 nucleotides are TGCAGTGCTAGAAATAGTGAGGAAGCTTTCTTT. Translating it yields CSARNSEEAFF. This chain links TRBV20-1 with TRBJ1-1; unclear D gene. The CDR3 extends over 11 amino acids. Trimming stripped 2 bases from V and 8 bases from J, with 9 bases between. The germline CDR1 and CDR2 sequences are DFQATT and SNEGSKA (reference sequence).

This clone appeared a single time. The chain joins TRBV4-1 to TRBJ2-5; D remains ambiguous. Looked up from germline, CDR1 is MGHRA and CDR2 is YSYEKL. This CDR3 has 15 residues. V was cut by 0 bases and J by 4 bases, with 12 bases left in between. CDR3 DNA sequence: TGCGCCAGCAGCCAAGAAGACGGAGAGGCAGAGACCCAGTACTTC. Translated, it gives CASSQEDGEAETQYF.

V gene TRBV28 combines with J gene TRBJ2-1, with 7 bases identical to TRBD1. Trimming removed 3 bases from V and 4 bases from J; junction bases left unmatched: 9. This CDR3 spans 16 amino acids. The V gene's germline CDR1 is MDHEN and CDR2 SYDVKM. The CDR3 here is CASSFAPRTGYNEQFF. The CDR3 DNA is TGTGCCAGCAGTTTTGCCCCCCGGACAGGATACAATGAGCAGTTCTTC.

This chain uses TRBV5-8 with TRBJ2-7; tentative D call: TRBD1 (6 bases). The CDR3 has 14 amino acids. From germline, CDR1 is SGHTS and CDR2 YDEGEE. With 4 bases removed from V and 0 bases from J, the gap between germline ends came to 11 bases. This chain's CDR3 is CASSPDRNSYEQYF. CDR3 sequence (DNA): TGTGCCAGCAGCCCCGACAGGAACTCCTACGAGCAGTACTTC.

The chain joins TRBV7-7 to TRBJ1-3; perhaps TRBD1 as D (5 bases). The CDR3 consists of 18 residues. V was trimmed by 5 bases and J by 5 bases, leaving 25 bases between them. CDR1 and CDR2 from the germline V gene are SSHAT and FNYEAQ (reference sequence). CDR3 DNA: TGTGCCAGCAGCCCGCCCCCCCTTGACAGAACTGCGAGAAACACCATATATTTT. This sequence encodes CASSPPPLDRTARNTIYF.

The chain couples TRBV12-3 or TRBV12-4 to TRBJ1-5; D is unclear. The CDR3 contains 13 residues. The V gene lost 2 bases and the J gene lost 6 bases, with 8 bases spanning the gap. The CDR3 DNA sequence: TGTGCCAGCAGTTTATCAGGCTCTCAGCCCCAGCATTTT. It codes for CASSLSGSQPQHF.